A single sample gave rise to the 26 T cell receptor beta chains below, sequenced in a study of vaccination and CD4 T cells after COVID-19. These receptors' targets are unknown. Scientists ran DNA taken from cultured CD4+ T cells through the Oncomine TCR Beta short-read assay for sequencing. From the PCR reads, TCRdb called clonotypes with MiXCR, one entry per CDR3 protein. This sample has some 11,000 distinct CDR3 sequences, with 50% to 60% found just once. Treatment in this sample: roughly 10-day PBMC culture with coronavirus spike peptide pools or control peptides (ViraFEST assay). Sequences were obtained from CD4+ T cells from blood, cultured in vitro. Receptors were obtained from a human donor who had recovered from COVID-19.

This clonotype came up a few times. The V call is TRBV5-1, the J call TRBJ1-5, with D maybe TRBD1 (5 bases). The CDR3 covers 15 residues. Germline V CDR1 and CDR2: SGHRS, YFSETQ. The germline V and J ends were trimmed by 2 bases and 3 bases, with 12 bases remaining between them. DNA of the CDR3: TGCGCCAGCAGCTTATCAGGGCTAGACAATCAGCCCCAGCATTTT. Protein sequence: CASSLSGLDNQPQHF. Variable domain in full (rest from reference TRBV5-1 and TRBJ1-5): KAGVTQTPRYLIKTRGQQVTLSCSPISGHRSVSWYQQTPGQGLQFLFEYFSETQRNKGNFPGRFSGRQFSNSRSEMNVSTLELGDSALYLCASSLSGLDNQPQHFGDGTRLSIL.

V usage is TRBV30 and J usage is TRBJ1-2; no firm D call. This CDR3 has 13 residues. With 0 bases removed from V and 3 bases from J, the gap between germline ends came to 8 bases. The germline gives CDR1 GTSNPN, CDR2 SVGIG (reference sequence). The CDR3 bases are TGTGCCTGGAGTGTACGGGCAGACTATGGCTACACCTTC. Its protein is CAWSVRADYGYTF.

The chain couples TRBV10-2 to TRBJ1-5, with D possibly matching TRBD1 (5 bases). Trimming took 10 bases from V and 9 from J, leaving 25 bases between them. The CDR3 spans 15 residues. Per germline, CDR1 WSHSY and CDR2 SAAADI. The CDR3 nucleotides read TGCGCCACCAAGAGGGGTGAGGGCAGCATTGTGCCCCAGCATTTT. Amino acid sequence: CATKRGEGSIVPQHF.

V usage is TRBV7-8 and J usage is TRBJ2-5; no definite D call. Trimming removed 2 bases from V and 0 bases from J, with 13 bases in between. The germline V gene has CDR1 SGHVS and CDR2 FQNEAQ. CDR3 length: 16 amino acids. As DNA, the CDR3 is TGTGCCAGCAGCTTAAGATCAGAGCAGTACCAAGAGACCCAGTACTTC. Protein: CASSLRSEQYQETQYF.

The V and J genes are TRBV7-3 and TRBJ2-3; 16 nucleotides line up with TRBD2. This CDR3 comprises 19 residues. V dropped 8 bases and J dropped 0; count of bases not matched to a gene: 11. Looked up from germline, CDR1 is SGHTA and CDR2 is FQGTGA. CDR3 DNA sequence: TGTGCCAGCGCCGACCTGGGACTAGCGGGAGGGGAAAGCACAGATACGCAGTATTTT. The encoded protein is CASADLGLAGGESTDTQYF.

The gene calls are TRBV12-3 or TRBV12-4 and TRBJ1-2; TRBD1 aligns across 8 bases. There are 13 residues in the CDR3. Germline trimming cut 5 bases from V and 4 bases from J; bases unmatched to any gene: 3. Written as DNA, the CDR3 is TGTGCCAGCAGTAAGGACAGGGTCTATGGCTACACCTTC. It codes for CASSKDRVYGYTF.

V and J are TRBV19 and TRBJ1-1, with D unresolved. The CDR3 runs 14 residues. The V and J ends lost 6 bases and 4 bases respectively, with 15 bases between them. The germline CDR1 and CDR2 sequences are LNHDA and SQIVND (reference sequence). This CDR3 reads CASRIIGGSTEAFF. In DNA, the CDR3 is TGTGCCAGTAGGATTATCGGTGGGAGCACTGAAGCTTTCTTT.

This clonotype came up a few times. The CDR3 region is CASGAGGKFHGAFF. The CDR3 DNA reads as TGTGCCTCGGGGGCAGGGGGCAAATTCCATGGAGCTTTCTTT. This chain links TRBV19 with TRBJ1-1; 8 nucleotides align to TRBD1. CDR3 size: 14 residues. In germline, CDR1 is LNHDA, CDR2 SQIVND (reference sequence). The V gene end was trimmed by 11 bases and the J gene end by 10 bases; junction bases not matched to a gene: 18.

Only a few counts were recorded for this clonotype. This chain uses TRBV28 with TRBJ1-1; 11 bases match TRBD1. Germline V gives CDR1 MDHEN, CDR2 SYDVKM. Trimming cost V 4 bases and J 3 bases; bases outside gene matches: 4. The CDR3 is made up of 15 amino acids. CDR3 DNA sequence: TGTGCCAGCAGTTCGAGGACAGGGGGCCACACTGAAGCTTTCTTT. The encoded protein is CASSSRTGGHTEAFF.

On this clonotype: The conserved final phenylalanine or tryptophan is absent from the CDR3, which likely points to a read error. The DNA is left out, because the CDR3 cannot be placed on it with certainty; the CDR3 is given as TCRdb lists it. This chain connects TRBV5-1 to TRBJ2-7; TRBD1, the D gene given by the table, was not confirmed from the DNA. Per germline, CDR1 SGHRS and CDR2 YFSETQ. The length of the CDR3 is 12 amino acids, counting both ends. This CDR3 reads CASSLVGQGEYL.

The rearrangement uses TRBV20-1 and TRBJ2-3; 8 bases are shared with TRBD2. Trimming cost V 0 bases and J 1 base; bases outside gene matches: 15. The CDR3 sequence is 19 residues long. CDR1 is DFQATT, CDR2 SNEGSKA, per germline (reference sequence). The CDR3 bases are TGCAGTGCTAGAGATCCATCCCAGCGGGAGCTAATGCGCACAGATACGCAGTATTTT. It encodes CSARDPSQRELMRTDTQYF.

The genes are TRBV6-7 and TRBJ2-7, with D hard to call. TRBV6-7 is recorded as an ORF, its role being uncertain. The germline V and J ends were trimmed by 6 bases and 2 bases, with 17 bases remaining between them. The CDR3 has 15 amino acids. CDR3 bases: TGTGCCAGCAGCGTCTTGGGTCCGAGTCCCTACGAGCAGTACTTC. Translation: CASSVLGPSPYEQYF.

This rearrangement joins TRBV7-2 to TRBJ1-5; D is unresolved. CDR1 and CDR2 (germline): SGHTA, FQGNSA. The CDR3 contains 12 residues. Trimming took 4 bases from V and 7 from J, leaving 8 bases between them. Here the CDR3 DNA reads TGTGCCAGCAGCTCGGGAGGCCAGCCCCAGCATTTT. Translation: CASSSGGQPQHF. The entire variable domain, with the rest obtained from reference TRBV7-2 and TRBJ1-5, is as follows: GAGVSQSPSNKVTEKGKDVELRCDPISGHTALYWYRQSLGQGLEFLIYFQGNSAPDKSGLPSDRFSAERTGGSVSTLTIQRTQQEDSAVYLCASSSGGQPQHFGDGTRLSIL.

The rearrangement joins TRBV19 to TRBJ1-5; D may be TRBD1 (5 bases). This CDR3 comprises 13 residues. Between the trimmed V and J ends, which lost 7 bases and 3 bases, there was a span of 10 bases. The germline V gene has CDR1 LNHDA and CDR2 SQIVND (reference sequence). CDR3 region: CASTSGTNQPQHF. CDR3 coding DNA: TGTGCCAGTACATCAGGGACCAATCAGCCCCAGCATTTT.

CDR3 bases: TGTGCCAGCAGCCGAACCCCATGGGATACGCAGTATTTT. Protein sequence: CASSRTPWDTQYF. The chain combines TRBV6-1 with TRBJ2-3; D ambiguous. V was pared by 6 bases and J by 6 bases, with 13 bases between. The germline V gene has CDR1 MNHNS and CDR2 SASEGT. This CDR3 has 13 amino acids.

This chain joins TRBV30 and TRBJ2-3; tentative D call: TRBD2 (5 bases). V lost 3 bases to trimming and J lost 2 bases, with 18 bases between them. The CDR3 contains 16 residues. Germline V gene sequence: CDR1 GTSNPN, CDR2 SVGIG (reference sequence). The CDR3 loop is CAWRETKRLLTDTQYF. CDR3 DNA: TGTGCCTGGAGGGAGACGAAGCGGCTTCTCACAGATACGCAGTATTTT. Full variable domain (rest looked up from reference TRBV30 and TRBJ2-3): SQTIHQWPATLVQPVGSPLSLECTVEGTSNPNLYWYRQAAGRGLQLLFYSVGIGQISSEVPQNLSASRPQDRQFILSSKKLLLSDSGFYLCAWRETKRLLTDTQYFGPGTRLTVL.

The chain carries TRBV10-3 and TRBJ2-6; 13 bases map to TRBD2. Trimming cost V 10 bases and J 2 bases; bases outside gene matches: 20. From germline, CDR1 is ENHRY and CDR2 SYGVKD. The CDR3 totals 21 residues. This CDR3 reads CASYTGTSGIFPSTGANVLTF. In nucleotides, the CDR3 is TGTGCCAGCTATACCGGGACTAGCGGGATCTTCCCCAGCACTGGGGCCAACGTCCTGACTTTC.

The rearrangement uses TRBV7-2 and TRBJ2-7; no definite D call. V dropped 6 bases and J dropped 2 bases, with 8 bases sitting between them. Germline V gives CDR1 SGHTA, CDR2 FQGNSA. CDR3 length equals 12 residues. The CDR3 DNA is TGTGCCAGCAGGGGCAGCACCTACGAGCAGTACTTC. Its protein is CASRGSTYEQYF.

The chain employs TRBV7-8 and TRBJ2-1, with 11 positions matching TRBD2. Germline lookup yields CDR1 SGHVS and CDR2 FQNEAQ. The CDR3 is made up of 15 amino acids. Trimming took 5 bases from V and 5 from J; bases not matched to a gene: 5. CDR3 DNA: TGTGCCAGCAGCGTTAGCGGGAGGGCTAACAATGAGCAGTTCTTC. Translating it yields CASSVSGRANNEQFF.

The chain uses TRBV19 and TRBJ2-5; D might be TRBD1 (6 bases). The CDR3 runs 16 residues. Germline CDR1 reads LNHDA; CDR2 reads SQIVND (reference sequence). The ends were cut back, 3 bases at V and 2 bases at J, with 16 bases in the middle. The CDR3 spells CASSMRTALLQETQYF. Written as DNA, the CDR3 is TGTGCCAGTAGTATGAGGACAGCGCTGCTTCAAGAGACCCAGTACTTC.

The J gene is TRBJ2-7, the V gene TRBV7-2, with D unresolved. The V and J ends lost 4 bases and 3 bases respectively, with 13 bases between them. Germline loops: CDR1 SGHTA, CDR2 FQGNSA. This CDR3 region has 14 residues. CDR3 nucleotides: TGTGCCAGCAGCTCCGGGTCAGTGGGCTACGAGCAGTACTTC. Translating gives CASSSGSVGYEQYF.

The rearrangement uses TRBV2 and TRBJ1-1, with TRBD1 as a possible D gene (6 bases). Deletions cut 3 bases from V and 4 bases from J, with 12 bases between. From germline, CDR1 is SNHLY and CDR2 FYNNEI. This CDR3 comprises 14 residues. In nucleotides, the CDR3 is TGTGCCAGCAGTGAGGGGCGGGGGCGCACTGAAGCTTTCTTT. As protein: CASSEGRGRTEAFF.

This chain uses TRBV10-3 with TRBJ2-7; 11 bases agree with TRBD2. Losses at the gene ends were 2 bases for V and 0 bases for J; bases not matched to a gene: 0. The CDR3 contains 15 residues. The germline V gene encodes CDR1 ENHRY and CDR2 SYGVKD. CDR3 DNA sequence: TGTGCCATCAGTGAGACTAGCGGGAGCTCCTACGAGCAGTACTTC. Amino acid sequence: CAISETSGSSYEQYF.

Of note for this clonotype: At one boundary the junction diverges from the germline segment, which might be a read error. The chain recombines TRBV11-2 with TRBJ2-1; 8 positions match TRBD1. CDR1 SGHAT and CDR2 FQNNGV come from the germline V gene. The CDR3 sequence is 13 residues long. The DNA of the CDR3 is TGTGTCAGCAAAGGACAGGGATACAATGAGCAGTTCTTC. It specifies CVSKGQGYNEQFF. The whole variable domain, filled in from reference TRBV11-2 and TRBJ2-1, reads EAGVAQSPRYKIIEKRQSVAFWCNPISGHATLYWYQQILGQGPKLLIQFQNNGVVDDSQLPKDRFSAERLKGVDSTLKIQPAKLEDSAVYLCVSKGQGYNEQFFGPGTRLTVL.

The chain carries TRBV6-1 and TRBJ1-2; D remains ambiguous. Between the trimmed V and J ends, which lost 4 bases and 8 bases, there was a span of 20 bases. The CDR3 loop spans 15 amino acids. From germline, CDR1 is MNHNS and CDR2 SASEGT. CDR3 in amino acids: CASSVAWGSMDGYTF. CDR3 DNA: TGTGCCAGCAGTGTCGCCTGGGGATCTATGGACGGCTACACCTTC.

The chain recombines TRBV12-3 or TRBV12-4 with TRBJ2-2, with 10 positions matching TRBD1. The CDR3 sequence is 15 residues long. Germline trimming cut 1 base from V and 5 bases from J; bases unmatched to any gene: 1. Written as DNA, the CDR3 is TGTGCCAGCAGTTTAGGGACAGGGGGGACCGGGGAGCTGTTTTTT. The encoded protein is CASSLGTGGTGELFF.